This T cell receptor (beta chain) derives from a study of chemoradiotherapy in HPV16-positive cancers. Study-level information: Candidate HPV-specific T-cell clones and common TCR motifs came from functional assays in a couple of HPV16-positive patients.

The repertoire was sequenced with immunoSEQ multiplex PCR; TCRdb's copy has only in-frame clones and lacks some. The sample has 2,000 to 3,000 clones, 89% seen once. With 5 bases removed from V and 1 base from J, the gap between germline ends came to 12 bases. Germline CDR1 is SNHLY and CDR2 is FYNNEI. The CDR3 length is 15 residues. Sequencing used tumor tissue, obtained from a patient who underwent chemoradiotherapy. This TCR came from a human donor with HPV-associated anogenital cancer. The rearrangement uses TRBV2 and TRBJ2-4; D may be TRBD1 (6 bases). The DNA of the CDR3 is TGTGCCAGCAGTTCTCAGGGGACGGCCAAAAACATTCAGTACTTC. Translating gives CASSSQGTAKNIQYF.